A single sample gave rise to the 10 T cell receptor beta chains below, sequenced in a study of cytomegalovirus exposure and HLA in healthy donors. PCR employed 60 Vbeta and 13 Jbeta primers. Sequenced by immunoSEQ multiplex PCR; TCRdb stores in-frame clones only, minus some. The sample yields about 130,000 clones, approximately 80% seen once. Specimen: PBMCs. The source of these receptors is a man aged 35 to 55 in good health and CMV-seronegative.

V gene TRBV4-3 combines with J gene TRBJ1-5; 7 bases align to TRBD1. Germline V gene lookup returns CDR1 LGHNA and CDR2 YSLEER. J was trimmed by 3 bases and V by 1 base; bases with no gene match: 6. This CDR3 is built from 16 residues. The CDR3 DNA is TGCGCCAGCAGCCAAGTAGGGACAGAGGACAATCAGCCCCAGCATTTT. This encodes CASSQVGTEDNQPQHF.

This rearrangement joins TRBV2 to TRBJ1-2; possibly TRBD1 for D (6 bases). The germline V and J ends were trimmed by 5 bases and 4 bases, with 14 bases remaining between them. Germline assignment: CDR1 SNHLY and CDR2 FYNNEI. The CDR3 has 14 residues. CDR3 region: CASSLQGPSYGYTF. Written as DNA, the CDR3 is TGTGCCAGCAGTTTACAGGGACCAAGCTATGGCTACACCTTC.

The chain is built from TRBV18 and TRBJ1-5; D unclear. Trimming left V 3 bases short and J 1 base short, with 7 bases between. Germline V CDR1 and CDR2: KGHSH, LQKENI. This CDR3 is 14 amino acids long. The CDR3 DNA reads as TGTGCCAGCTCACCTAAACAGAGCAATCAGCCCCAGCATTTT. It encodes CASSPKQSNQPQHF.

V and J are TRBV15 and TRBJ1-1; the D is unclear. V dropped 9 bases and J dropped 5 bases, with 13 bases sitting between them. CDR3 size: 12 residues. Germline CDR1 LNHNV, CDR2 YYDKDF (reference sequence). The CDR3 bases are TGTGCCACTACCGAGGGTAGAACTGAAGCTTTCTTT. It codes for CATTEGRTEAFF. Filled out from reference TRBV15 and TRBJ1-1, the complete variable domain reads DAMVIQNPRYQVTQFGKPVTLSCSQTLNHNVMYWYQQKSSQAPKLLFHYYDKDFNNEADTPDNFQSRRPNTSFCFLDIRSPGLGDTAMYLCATTEGRTEAFFGQGTRLTVV.

CDR3 bases: TGCGCCAGCAGCTTGAGCGGGGGGACGTACACGCAGTATTTT. Translated, it gives CASSLSGGTYTQYF. V gene TRBV5-1 combines with J gene TRBJ2-3; TRBD2 agrees at 9 bases. The CDR3 is 14 residues long. Germline CDR1 SGHRS, CDR2 YFSETQ. The V segment lost 1 base and the J segment 9 bases; nucleotides outside the gene matches: 6.

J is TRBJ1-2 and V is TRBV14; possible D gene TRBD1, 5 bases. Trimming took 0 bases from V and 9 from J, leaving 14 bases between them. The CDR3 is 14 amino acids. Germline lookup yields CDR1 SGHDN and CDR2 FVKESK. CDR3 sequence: CASSQDLGTWSYTF. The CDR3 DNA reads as TGTGCCAGCAGCCAAGATCTAGGGACTTGGAGCTACACCTTC.

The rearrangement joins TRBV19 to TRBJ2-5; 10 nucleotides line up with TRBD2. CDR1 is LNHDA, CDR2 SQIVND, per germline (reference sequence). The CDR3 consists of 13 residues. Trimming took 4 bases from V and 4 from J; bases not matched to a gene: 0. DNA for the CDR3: TGTGCCAGTAGTAGGACTAGCGGAGAGACCCAGTACTTC. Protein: CASSRTSGETQYF.

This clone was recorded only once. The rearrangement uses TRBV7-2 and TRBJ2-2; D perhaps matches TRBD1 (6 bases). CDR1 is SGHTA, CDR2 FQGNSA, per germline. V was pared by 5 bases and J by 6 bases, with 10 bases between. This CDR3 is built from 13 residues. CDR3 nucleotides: TGTGCCAGCAGCCAGGGGATCTCCGGGGAGCTGTTTTTT. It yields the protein CASSQGISGELFF.

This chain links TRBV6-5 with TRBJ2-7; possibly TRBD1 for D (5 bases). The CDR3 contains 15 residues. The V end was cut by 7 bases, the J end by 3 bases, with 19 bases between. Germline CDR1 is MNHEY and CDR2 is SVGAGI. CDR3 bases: TGTGCCAGCAAAATTGGGGCGAATTACGACTACGAGCAGTACTTC. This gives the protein CASKIGANYDYEQYF.

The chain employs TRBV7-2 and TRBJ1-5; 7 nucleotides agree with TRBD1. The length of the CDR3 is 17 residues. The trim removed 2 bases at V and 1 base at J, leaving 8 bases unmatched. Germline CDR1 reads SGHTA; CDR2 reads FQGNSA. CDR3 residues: CASSLYGTVWSNQPQHF. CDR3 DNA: TGTGCCAGCAGCTTATACGGGACAGTCTGGAGCAATCAGCCCCAGCATTTT.